This T cell receptor beta chain was documented in a study of T cells in Graves' hyperthyroidism and ophthalmopathy (dated by TCRdb to between 2018 and 2020). Study-level background: Peripheral blood was sampled at the time of initial diagnosis, prior to any treatment. To identify TCR V-J signatures that set the groups apart, the researchers used a discovery cohort of about a hundred patients, made up of 40 to 45 with Graves' ophthalmopathy and some 55 with stable Graves' hyperthyroidism. Prospective prediction of ophthalmopathy was tested in an independent validation cohort consisting of 18 to 20 hyperthyroidism patients and around 16 patients who later progressed to ophthalmopathy. For training and testing, the approximately 97 patients in the discovery cohort were randomly divided in a 7:3 ratio. Thyroid tissue and blood T-cell repertoires from six or seven Graves' hyperthyroidism patients were also compared in the study. Following sampling, methimazole starting at 30 mg daily was given to hyperthyroidism patients, and high-dose intravenous methylprednisolone was given to ophthalmopathy patients. According to the paper, TCR Vbeta CDR3 sequencing was carried out on 120 to 150 peripheral blood samples, which came from approximately 41 ophthalmopathy, approximately 72 hyperthyroidism and roughly 17 progressor patients. Overall results and qualifications from the work: In cross-validation, a model built on a 13 V-J signature told ophthalmopathy apart from stable hyperthyroidism with approximately 90% sensitivity and about 81% specificity, and in testing the same model reached 80%/75%. No statistical method was used to fix the sample size in advance, and group allocation was not hidden from the investigators. Most expanded thyroid clonotypes (frequency above 0.001) were also detected in blood, suggesting blood repertoires may reflect thyroid immune responses. During validation, the model predicted progression to ophthalmopathy a median of about 6.5 months ahead of onset, with roughly 65% sensitivity and 72% to 80% specificity.

TCR beta CDR3 regions were amplified from RNA transcripts. For the first round of RT-PCR on the TCR CDR3, the HTBI primer set was used together with the Qiagen OneStep RT-PCR kit. A second multiplex PCR round built the libraries, followed by size selection and purification. Paired-end sequencing of the libraries was performed with 100 bp reads on an Illumina HiSeq2000. The paper's processing steps were these. SOAPnuke was used to process the raw data, removing reads that contained adapters or uncalled bases, had a mean Phred below 15, or lacked an exact match to the constant primer or identifier. COPE v1.2.5 was used to merge the high-quality paired reads, and each unique nucleotide sequence was defined as a clonotype. Clonotypes were aligned to IMGT TRBV, TRBD and TRBJ reference segments using MiTCR v1.1. Analysis was restricted to V-J combinations with a frequency above 0.0001, which covered roughly 99% of repertoires. The TCS score was defined as the ratio of F50 (clonal expansion) to E x V (chaos), calculated using BLOSUM62-based TCRdist between CDR3 peptides within each V-J. Welch's t-statistics and random forest reduced some 510 V-J features to 13, which were used in a naive Bayes classifier (R e1071). The public reads were run again by TCRdb, first through fastp at Q25 and then through MiXCR, and only productive beta chains were kept. Each CDR3 protein appears once, grouped with its most common genes and DNA. These V and J calls originate from TCRdb's pipeline instead of the authors' own analysis. Across this sample there are 450,000 to 650,000 distinct CDR3 sequences, with 15% to 20% seen only once. The ten largest clones represent approximately 18% of the sample.

The CDR3 sequence holds 16 residues, the cysteine and phenylalanine included. Only CDR3 DNA is held: 48 bases, read in frame from base 1. From V the trimming removes 0 bases and from J it removes 6 bases, while the gene matches leave 7 bases of the junction unaccounted for. CDR1 and CDR2 are read off the germline V gene as SGHRS and YFSETQ. Ophthalmopathy patients had moderately to severely active disease, with a Clinical Activity Score of 3 or more, a NOSPECS grade of 4 or more, and a disease duration of less than 3 months. Patients with uncontrolled infections, other autoimmune diseases, pregnancy or lactation were excluded. Diagnoses relied on clinical symptoms, serum thyroxine and TRAb, thyroid ultrasound and orbital computed tomography. Ficoll-Paque density gradient centrifugation was used to isolate PBMCs from approximately 10 ml of fresh peripheral blood. Trizol reagent was used to extract total RNA, and RNA quality was then checked on an Agilent 2100 Bioanalyzer.

In its sample, this clonotype was seen many times. Its target antigen remains unknown. Per-nucleotide qualities are absent, and no much larger clonotype sits a single base away. This TCR was recovered from a woman aged 18-30 years with Graves' ophthalmopathy. The chain is made from TRBV5-1 and TRBJ2-1, with 9 bases in between that match TRBD2. Material: blood. The sequenced DNA is TGCGCCAGCAGCTTGGTGTTAGGGCGGGGGGGCAATGAGCAGTTCTTC. This translates into CASSLVLGRGGNEQFF.